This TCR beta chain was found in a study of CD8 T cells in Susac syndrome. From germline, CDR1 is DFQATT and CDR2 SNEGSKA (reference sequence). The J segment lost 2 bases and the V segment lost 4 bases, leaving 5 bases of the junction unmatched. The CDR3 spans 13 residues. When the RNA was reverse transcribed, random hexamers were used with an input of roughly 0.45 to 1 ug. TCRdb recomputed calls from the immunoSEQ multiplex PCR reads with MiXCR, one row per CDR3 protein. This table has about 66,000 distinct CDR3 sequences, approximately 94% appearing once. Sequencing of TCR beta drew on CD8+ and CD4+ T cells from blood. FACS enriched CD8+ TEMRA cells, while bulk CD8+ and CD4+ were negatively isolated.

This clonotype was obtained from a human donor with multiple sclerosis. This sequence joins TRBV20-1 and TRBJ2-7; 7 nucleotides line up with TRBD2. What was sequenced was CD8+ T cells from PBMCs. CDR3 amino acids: CSATGEGPYEQYF. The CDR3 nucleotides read TGCAGTGCTACGGGGGAGGGCCCCTACGAGCAGTACTTC.